This TCR beta chain was captured by sequencing in a study of molecular identifiers for immune sequencing clone quantification. About this clonotype itself: Its antigen is undetermined. A clone one base away is much larger, so this may be a read error.

Study results and limitations: Clonotypes topping 20 RNA copies carried over 98% of effector molecules but under 1% of naive ones.

CDR3 length: 16 residues. Germline CDR1 MRHNA, CDR2 SNTAGT. TCRdb reanalysed the PCR reads using MiXCR and keeps one entry per CDR3 protein. The table lists more than 250,000 distinct CDR3 sequences, about 20% of them singletons, with more than 0.8% in the top ten. The clonotype originates from a human donor in good health. Some libraries in this study had Jurkat cell RNA spiked in. This chain joins TRBV6-4 and TRBJ2-6, with D possibly being TRBD1 (6 bases). What was sequenced was naive CD8+ T cells from blood, with Jurkat cell RNA spiked in. The subset denotes: FACS-sorted CD8+CD4-CCR7+CD45RA+ naive T cells. CDR3 loop: CANSDSRGSGANVLTF. In DNA form, the CDR3 reads TGTGCCAACAGTGACTCTAGGGGGTCTGGGGCCAACGTCCTGACTTTC.